This is a list of T cell receptor beta chains from one sample in a study of identical twins. Each CDR3 protein is one row after TCRdb ran MiXCR on the 5' RACE reads. This sample has some 570,000 distinct CDR3 sequences, with more than 20% found just once. This same sample was also taken into another study, of yellow fever vaccine responses in identical twins.

The source material was CD4+ T cells sorted from blood. The receptor set was obtained from a young woman in good health. Both conserved end residues are part of each CDR3. Each record gives: D gene, J gene, V gene, clone size, CDR3 protein, CDR3 DNA. A D gene is named only where the DNA matches it firmly. Expanded clones get a size class; other rows say once, few or many, or leave the size out.

.	TRBJ2-3	TRBV29-1	few	CSVSSFLGTDTQYF	TGCAGCGTCTCTAGCTTTTTAGGCACAGATACGCAGTATTTT
.	TRBJ1-4	TRBV15	few	CATRREYGATNEKLFF	TGTGCCACCAGAAGAGAGTACGGAGCAACTAATGAAAAACTGTTTTTT
.	TRBJ2-2	TRBV11-2	many	CASASGGLSTGELFF	TGTGCCAGCGCGTCGGGCGGGCTGAGCACCGGGGAGCTGTTTTTT
.	TRBJ2-3	TRBV27	.	CASKKDRPSTDTQYF	TGTGCCAGCAAAAAAGACAGGCCTAGCACAGATACGCAGTATTTT
TRBD1	TRBJ2-1	TRBV6-1	few	CASSTGQVYNEQFF	TGTGCCAGCAGCACGGGACAGGTCTACAATGAGCAGTTCTTC
TRBD2	TRBJ2-1	TRBV5-6	.	CASRNLLTSGERESSYNEQFF	TGTGCCAGCAGGAATCTATTAACTAGCGGGGAAAGGGAGAGCTCCTACAATGAGCAGTTCTTC
TRBD1	TRBJ1-6	TRBV27	.	CASSRGQGGNSPLHF	TGTGCCAGCAGTCGCGGACAGGGTGGTAATTCACCCCTCCACTTT
.	TRBJ1-1	TRBV7-6	.	CASSLDMGTEAFF	TGTGCCAGCAGCTTAGACATGGGCACTGAAGCTTTCTTT
TRBD2	TRBJ2-1	TRBV7-3	few	CASSRTSGSDNEQFF	TGTGCCAGCAGCCGGACTAGCGGGAGCGACAATGAGCAGTTCTTC
TRBD2	TRBJ2-1	TRBV20-1	.	CSAREGSTSGRWSYNEQFF	TGCAGTGCTAGAGAGGGTTCTACTAGCGGGAGGTGGTCCTACAATGAGCAGTTCTTC
.	TRBJ2-1	TRBV4-2	.	CASSPPMTGPIVSEQFF	TGTGCCAGCAGCCCTCCTATGACGGGTCCGATAGTCTCTGAGCAGTTCTTC
TRBD1	TRBJ2-3	TRBV29-1	.	CSAEMTGGATDTQYF	TGCAGCGCAGAAATGACAGGGGGCGCAACAGATACGCAGTATTTT
.	TRBJ2-5	TRBV7-3	.	CASSLRGSLGETQYF	TGTGCCAGCAGCTTAAGAGGGAGCCTGGGGGAGACCCAGTACTTC
.	TRBJ2-1	TRBV9	.	CASTKDLGPYNEQFF	TGTGCCAGCACCAAAGACTTGGGCCCCTACAATGAGCAGTTCTTC
TRBD1	TRBJ2-5	TRBV25-1	few	CASSRSPWDRQETQYF	TGTGCCAGCAGCAGGTCCCCTTGGGACAGGCAAGAGACCCAGTACTTC
TRBD2	TRBJ2-6	TRBV12-3/TRBV12-4	.	CARSSGGSGANVLTF	TGTGCCAGAAGTTCGGGAGGGTCTGGGGCCAACGTCCTGACTTTC
TRBD1	TRBJ1-1	TRBV19	.	CASSIKGAGTEAFF	TGTGCCAGTAGTATAAAGGGGGCTGGCACTGAAGCTTTCTTT
.	TRBJ2-1	TRBV7-3	few	CASGAGFNEQFF	TGTGCCAGCGGCGCTGGGTTCAATGAGCAGTTCTTC
TRBD2	TRBJ2-1	TRBV24-1	few	CATSEETSGRFHEQFF	TGTGCCACCAGTGAGGAGACTAGCGGGAGGTTCCATGAGCAGTTCTTC
.	TRBJ2-7	TRBV5-6	.	CASSWPGAEQYF	TGTGCCAGCAGCTGGCCAGGCGCCGAGCAGTACTTC
TRBD2	TRBJ2-3	TRBV28	.	CASMWLAADTQYF	TGTGCCAGCATGTGGCTAGCGGCAGATACGCAGTATTTT
TRBD1	TRBJ2-1	TRBV5-1	.	CASRPGQGRPSSYNEQFF	TGCGCCAGCAGGCCGGGACAGGGGAGACCAAGCTCCTACAATGAGCAGTTCTTC
.	TRBJ2-1	TRBV20-1	.	CSVGGLYNEQFF	TGCAGTGTCGGGGGGCTGTACAATGAGCAGTTCTTC
.	TRBJ2-5	TRBV10-3	once	CAISGASAGETQYF	TGTGCCATCAGTGGGGCCTCAGCGGGAGAGACCCAGTACTTC
.	TRBJ2-3	TRBV29-1	.	CSVDPGTDTQYF	TGCAGCGTTGACCCCGGGACAGATACGCAGTATTTT
.	TRBJ2-3	TRBV6-1	.	CASSERGPTDTQYF	TGTGCCAGCAGTGAGAGGGGTCCCACAGATACGCAGTATTTT
TRBD2	TRBJ2-3	TRBV24-1	few	CATSDPATSGGTDTQYF	TGTGCCACCAGTGATCCTGCGACTAGCGGCGGCACAGATACGCAGTATTTT
TRBD2	TRBJ2-2	TRBV7-3	.	CASSTLAGGPNTGELFF	TGTGCCAGCAGTACCCTTGCGGGAGGCCCGAACACCGGGGAGCTGTTTTTT
.	TRBJ2-5	TRBV11-2	.	CASSIGQQETQYF	TGTGCCAGCAGCATCGGACAGCAAGAGACCCAGTACTTC
TRBD2	TRBJ2-1	TRBV12-3/TRBV12-4	few	CASSLQAGGSNEQFF	TGTGCCAGCAGTTTACAAGCGGGAGGCAGTAATGAGCAGTTCTTC
TRBD2	TRBJ2-1	TRBV12-3/TRBV12-4	many	CASSKPGLARGRSGEQFF	TGTGCCAGCAGCAAACCGGGACTAGCTCGTGGGAGGAGTGGTGAGCAGTTCTTC
TRBD2	TRBJ2-3	TRBV28	.	CASGSAGEGTDTQYF	TGTGCCAGCGGGTCAGCGGGAGAGGGCACAGATACGCAGTATTTT
TRBD2	TRBJ2-5	TRBV5-1	few	CASSLSSGDVLETQYF	TGCGCCAGCAGCTTGAGTAGCGGGGATGTGTTAGAGACCCAGTACTTC
TRBD1	TRBJ2-1	TRBV11-2	.	CASSLVSTGAYSSYNEQFF	TGTGCCAGCAGCTTAGTCTCGACAGGGGCCTATAGCTCCTACAATGAGCAGTTCTTC
.	TRBJ2-3	TRBV7-9	few	CASSLRGGGPPTDTQYF	TGTGCCAGCAGCTTAAGGGGTGGGGGTCCCCCCACAGATACGCAGTATTTT
.	TRBJ2-2	TRBV2	.	CASSGNTGWNTGELFF	TGTGCCAGCAGTGGGAACACAGGGTGGAACACCGGGGAGCTGTTTTTT
TRBD2	TRBJ2-5	TRBV11-2	.	CASSQTGTSPNKETQYF	TGTGCCAGCTCCCAGACCGGGACTAGCCCCAATAAGGAGACCCAGTACTTC
.	TRBJ2-1	TRBV2	once	CASSAVYEQFF	TGTGCCAGCAGCGCTGTTTATGAGCAGTTCTTC
TRBD1	TRBJ2-2	TRBV11-1	.	CASSLARLDRTINTGELFF	TGTGCCAGCAGCTTAGCGCGCTTGGACAGGACCATTAACACCGGGGAGCTGTTTTTT
.	TRBJ1-4	TRBV28	.	CASRVPQGTNEKLFF	TGTGCCAGCAGAGTCCCCCAGGGGACCAATGAAAAACTGTTTTTT
TRBD2	TRBJ2-3	TRBV11-1	few	CASSENELAGVSDTQYF	TGTGCCAGCAGCGAAAATGAACTAGCGGGAGTCTCAGATACGCAGTATTTT
TRBD1	TRBJ2-1	TRBV15	.	CATSRPGQGNNEQFF	TGTGCCACCAGCAGACCGGGACAGGGAAACAATGAGCAGTTCTTC
.	TRBJ2-7	TRBV2	.	CASSDLLVVRSSYEQYF	TGTGCCAGCAGTGATCTTTTGGTGGTGAGGAGCTCCTACGAGCAGTACTTC
.	TRBJ2-2	TRBV12-3/TRBV12-4	many	CASSLILAIHTGELFF	TGTGCCAGCAGTTTAATTTTGGCTATTCACACCGGGGAGCTGTTTTTT
.	TRBJ1-1	TRBV20-1	.	CSAPLGGRDNTEAFF	TGCAGTGCCCCGTTAGGGGGACGCGATAACACTGAAGCTTTCTTT
.	TRBJ2-3	TRBV11-2	.	CASSRTRTDTQYF	TGTGCCAGCAGCAGGACCCGGACAGATACGCAGTATTTT
.	TRBJ2-5	TRBV20-1	.	CSARGIKETQYF	TGCAGTGCTAGGGGAATAAAAGAGACCCAGTACTTC
.	TRBJ2-3	TRBV20-1	few	CSARVSRDGVYGTDTQYF	TGCAGTGCTAGAGTTAGTCGGGATGGGGTCTACGGCACAGATACGCAGTATTTT
.	TRBJ2-7	TRBV7-9	.	CASSLAHEQYF	TGTGCCAGCAGCTTAGCCCACGAGCAGTACTTC
.	TRBJ2-2	TRBV29-1	.	CSAAWGQTGELFF	TGCAGCGCAGCCTGGGGACAAACCGGGGAGCTGTTTTTT
.	TRBJ2-1	TRBV12-3/TRBV12-4	few	CASSLGLGGRNEQFF	TGTGCCAGCAGTTTAGGTTTGGGAGGCCGCAATGAGCAGTTCTTC
.	TRBJ1-1	TRBV28	few	CASSPTAPGAFF	TGTGCCAGCAGCCCGACAGCGCCTGGAGCTTTCTTT
.	TRBJ2-5	TRBV5-1	few	CASQRVAGETQYF	TGCGCCAGTCAGAGAGTGGCGGGAGAGACCCAGTACTTC
.	TRBJ2-3	TRBV28	.	CASSYLPGKSTDTQYF	TGTGCCAGCAGTTATCTCCCGGGGAAAAGCACAGATACGCAGTATTTT
TRBD1	TRBJ1-2	TRBV12-3/TRBV12-4	few	CASSVSGQRNYGYTF	TGTGCCAGCAGCGTATCGGGACAGAGAAACTATGGCTACACCTTC
.	TRBJ1-6	TRBV5-1	.	CASSWVPETNSPLHF	TGCGCCAGCAGCTGGGTCCCGGAAACTAATTCACCCCTCCACTTT
TRBD1	TRBJ1-4	TRBV20-1	few	CSARQGSGEKLFF	TGCAGTGCTCGACAGGGGTCGGGTGAAAAACTGTTTTTT
TRBD2	TRBJ2-2	TRBV20-1	.	CSASSTSGNTGELFF	TGCAGTGCTAGCTCGACTAGCGGAAACACCGGGGAGCTGTTTTTT
.	TRBJ2-3	TRBV29-1	few	CSVGRGPDTQYF	TGCAGCGTTGGCAGGGGACCAGATACGCAGTATTTT